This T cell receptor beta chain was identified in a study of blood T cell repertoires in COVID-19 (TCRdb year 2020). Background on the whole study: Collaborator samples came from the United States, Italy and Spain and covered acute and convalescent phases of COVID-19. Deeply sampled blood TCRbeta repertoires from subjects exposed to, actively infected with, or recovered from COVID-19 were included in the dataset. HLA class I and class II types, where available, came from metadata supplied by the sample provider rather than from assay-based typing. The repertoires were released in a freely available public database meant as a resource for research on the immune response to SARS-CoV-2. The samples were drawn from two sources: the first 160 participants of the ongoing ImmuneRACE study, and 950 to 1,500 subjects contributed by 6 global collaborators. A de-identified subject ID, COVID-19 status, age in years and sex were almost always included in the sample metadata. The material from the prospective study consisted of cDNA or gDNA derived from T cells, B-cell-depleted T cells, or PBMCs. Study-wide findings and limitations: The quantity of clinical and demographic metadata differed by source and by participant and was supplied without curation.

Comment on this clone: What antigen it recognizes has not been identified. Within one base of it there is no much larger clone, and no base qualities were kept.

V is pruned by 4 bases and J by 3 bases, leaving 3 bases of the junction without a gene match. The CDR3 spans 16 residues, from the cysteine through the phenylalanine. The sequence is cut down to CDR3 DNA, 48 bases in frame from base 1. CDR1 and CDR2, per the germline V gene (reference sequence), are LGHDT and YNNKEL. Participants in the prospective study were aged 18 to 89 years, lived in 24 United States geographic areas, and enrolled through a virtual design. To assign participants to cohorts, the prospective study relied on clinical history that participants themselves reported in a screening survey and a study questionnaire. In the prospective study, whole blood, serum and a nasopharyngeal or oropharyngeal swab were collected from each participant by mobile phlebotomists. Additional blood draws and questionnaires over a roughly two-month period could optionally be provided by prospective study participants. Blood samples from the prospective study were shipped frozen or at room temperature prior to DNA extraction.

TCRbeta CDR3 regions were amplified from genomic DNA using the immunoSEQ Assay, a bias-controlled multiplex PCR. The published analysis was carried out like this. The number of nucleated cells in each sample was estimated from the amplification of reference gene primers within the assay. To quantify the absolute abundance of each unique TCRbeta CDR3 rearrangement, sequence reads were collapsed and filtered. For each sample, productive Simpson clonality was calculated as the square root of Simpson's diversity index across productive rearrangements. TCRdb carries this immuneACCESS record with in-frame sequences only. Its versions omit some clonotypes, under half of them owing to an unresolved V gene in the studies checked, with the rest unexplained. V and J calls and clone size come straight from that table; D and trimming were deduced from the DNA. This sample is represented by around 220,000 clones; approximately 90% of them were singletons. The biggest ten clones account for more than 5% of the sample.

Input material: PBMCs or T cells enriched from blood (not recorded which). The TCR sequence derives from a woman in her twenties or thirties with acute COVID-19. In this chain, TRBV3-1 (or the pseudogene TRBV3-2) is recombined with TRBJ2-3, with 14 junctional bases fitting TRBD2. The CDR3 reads CASSLRLAGGTDTQYF. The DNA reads TGTGCCAGCAGCCTCCGACTAGCGGGAGGGACAGATACGCAGTATTTT.